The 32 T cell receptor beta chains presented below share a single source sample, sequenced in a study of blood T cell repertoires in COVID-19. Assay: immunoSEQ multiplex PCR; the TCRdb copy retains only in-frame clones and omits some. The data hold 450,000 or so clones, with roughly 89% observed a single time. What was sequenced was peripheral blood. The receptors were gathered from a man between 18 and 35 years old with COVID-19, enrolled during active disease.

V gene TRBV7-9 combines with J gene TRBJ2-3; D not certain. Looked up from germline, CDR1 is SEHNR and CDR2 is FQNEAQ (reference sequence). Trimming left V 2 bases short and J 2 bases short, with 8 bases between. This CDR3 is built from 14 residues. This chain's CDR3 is CASSLRVYTDTQYF. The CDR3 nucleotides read TGTGCCAGCAGCTTACGGGTTTACACAGATACGCAGTATTTT.

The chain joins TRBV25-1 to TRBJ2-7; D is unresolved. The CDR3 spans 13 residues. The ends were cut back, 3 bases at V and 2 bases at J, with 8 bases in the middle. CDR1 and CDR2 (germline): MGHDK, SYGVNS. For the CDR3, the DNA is TGTGCCAGCAGTGATACGTCAGCCTACGAGCAGTACTTC. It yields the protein CASSDTSAYEQYF.

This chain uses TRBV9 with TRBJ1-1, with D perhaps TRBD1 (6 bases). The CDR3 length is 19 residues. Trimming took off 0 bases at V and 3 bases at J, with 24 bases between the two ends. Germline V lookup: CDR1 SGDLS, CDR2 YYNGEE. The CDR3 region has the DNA TGTGCCAGCAGCGTAGATGGCAGGGTTCGGACAGCAGAGGACACTGAAGCTTTCTTT. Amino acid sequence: CASSVDGRVRTAEDTEAFF.

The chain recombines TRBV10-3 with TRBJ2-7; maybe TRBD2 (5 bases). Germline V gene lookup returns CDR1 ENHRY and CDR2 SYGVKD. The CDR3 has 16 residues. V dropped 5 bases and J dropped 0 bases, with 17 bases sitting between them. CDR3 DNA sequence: TGTGCCATCAGTTCCGGGGATAGTTCGGCCTCCTACGAGCAGTACTTC. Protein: CAISSGDSSASYEQYF.

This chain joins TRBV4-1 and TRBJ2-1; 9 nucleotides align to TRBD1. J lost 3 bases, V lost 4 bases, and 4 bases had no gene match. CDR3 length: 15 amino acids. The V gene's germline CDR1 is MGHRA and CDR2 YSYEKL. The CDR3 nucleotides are TGCGCCAGCAGCCGGGACAGGGTGGTCTACAATGAGCAGTTCTTC. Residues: CASSRDRVVYNEQFF.

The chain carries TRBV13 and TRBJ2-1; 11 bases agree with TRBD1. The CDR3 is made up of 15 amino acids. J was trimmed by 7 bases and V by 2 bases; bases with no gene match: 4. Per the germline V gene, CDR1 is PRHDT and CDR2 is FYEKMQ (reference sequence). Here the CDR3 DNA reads TGTGCCAGCAGCTTACTTGGGACAGGGGGTAATGAGCAGTTCTTC. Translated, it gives CASSLLGTGGNEQFF.

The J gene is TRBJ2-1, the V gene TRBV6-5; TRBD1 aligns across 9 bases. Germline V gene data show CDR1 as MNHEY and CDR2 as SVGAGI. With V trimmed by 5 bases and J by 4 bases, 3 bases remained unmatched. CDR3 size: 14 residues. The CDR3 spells CASSPGTGYNEQFF. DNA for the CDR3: TGTGCCAGCAGTCCCGGGACAGGGTACAATGAGCAGTTCTTC.

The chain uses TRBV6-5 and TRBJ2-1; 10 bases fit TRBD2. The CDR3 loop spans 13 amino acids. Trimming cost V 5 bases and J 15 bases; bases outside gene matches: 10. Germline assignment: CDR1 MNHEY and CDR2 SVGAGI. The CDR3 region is CASSPRLAGDTFF. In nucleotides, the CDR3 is TGTGCCAGCAGTCCGCGACTAGCGGGTGATACGTTCTTC.

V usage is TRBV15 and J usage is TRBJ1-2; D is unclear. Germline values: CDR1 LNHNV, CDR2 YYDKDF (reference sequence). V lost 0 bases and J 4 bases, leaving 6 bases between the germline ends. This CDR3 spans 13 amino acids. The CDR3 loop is CATSRERLYGYTF. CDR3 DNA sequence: TGTGCCACCAGCAGAGAGAGGCTCTATGGCTACACCTTC.

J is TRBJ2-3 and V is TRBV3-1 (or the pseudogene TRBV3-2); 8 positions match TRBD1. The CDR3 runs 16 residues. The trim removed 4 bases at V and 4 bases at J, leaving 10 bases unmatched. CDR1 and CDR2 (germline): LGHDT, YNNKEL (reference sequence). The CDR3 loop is CASSLGQGFSPDTQYF. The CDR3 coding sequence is TGTGCCAGCAGCCTAGGACAGGGATTCTCCCCAGATACGCAGTATTTT.

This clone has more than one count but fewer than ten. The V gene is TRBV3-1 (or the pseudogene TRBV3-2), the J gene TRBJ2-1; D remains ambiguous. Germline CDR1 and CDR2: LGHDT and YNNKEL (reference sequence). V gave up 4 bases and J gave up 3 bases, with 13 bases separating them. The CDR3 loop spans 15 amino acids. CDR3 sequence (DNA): TGTGCCAGCAGCCCGTCCGGGTCAGTCTACAATGAGCAGTTCTTC. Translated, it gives CASSPSGSVYNEQFF.

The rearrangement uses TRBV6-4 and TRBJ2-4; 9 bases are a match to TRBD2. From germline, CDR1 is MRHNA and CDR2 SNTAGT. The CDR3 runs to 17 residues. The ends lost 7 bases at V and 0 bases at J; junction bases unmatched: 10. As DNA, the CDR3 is TGTGCCAGCATTCTAGCGGGGCTGTTGCTAGCCAAAAACATTCAGTACTTC. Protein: CASILAGLLLAKNIQYF.

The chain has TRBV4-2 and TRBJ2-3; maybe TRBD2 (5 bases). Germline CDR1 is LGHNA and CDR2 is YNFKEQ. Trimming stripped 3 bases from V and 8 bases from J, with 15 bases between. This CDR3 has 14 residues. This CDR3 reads CASSQSEGGGTQYF. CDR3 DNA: TGTGCCAGCAGCCAGTCTGAAGGAGGAGGTACGCAGTATTTT.

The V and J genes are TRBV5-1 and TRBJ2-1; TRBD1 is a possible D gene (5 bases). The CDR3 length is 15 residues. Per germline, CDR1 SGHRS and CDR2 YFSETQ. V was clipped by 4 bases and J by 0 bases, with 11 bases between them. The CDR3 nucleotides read TGCGCCAGCAGCCCCGACAGTGGCTCCTACAATGAGCAGTTCTTC. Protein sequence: CASSPDSGSYNEQFF.

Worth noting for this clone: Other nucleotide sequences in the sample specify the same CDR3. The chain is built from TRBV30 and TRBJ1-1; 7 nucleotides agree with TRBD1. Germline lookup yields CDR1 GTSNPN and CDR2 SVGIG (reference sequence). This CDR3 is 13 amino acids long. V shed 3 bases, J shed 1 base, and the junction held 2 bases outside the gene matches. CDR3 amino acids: CAWSRGANTEAFF. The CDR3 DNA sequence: TGTGCCTGGAGCAGGGGGGCGAACACTGAAGCTTTCTTT.

The CDR3 nucleotides read TGCAGCGTTGCTCGCGGTGCGGGACAGGGGGCAGATACGCAGTATTTT. Its translation: CSVARGAGQGADTQYF. The J gene is TRBJ2-3, the V gene TRBV29-1; TRBD1 agrees at 11 bases. There are 16 residues in the CDR3. Per the germline V gene, CDR1 is SQVTM and CDR2 is ANQGSEA. V lost 4 bases and J lost 4; bases outside the gene matches: 10.

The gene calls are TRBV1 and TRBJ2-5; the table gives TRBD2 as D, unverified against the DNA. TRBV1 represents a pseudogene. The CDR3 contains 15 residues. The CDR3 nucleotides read TGCACCAGCAGCCCGATGATAGCGGGGCAAGAGACCCAGTACTTC. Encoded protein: CTSSPMIAGQETQYF.

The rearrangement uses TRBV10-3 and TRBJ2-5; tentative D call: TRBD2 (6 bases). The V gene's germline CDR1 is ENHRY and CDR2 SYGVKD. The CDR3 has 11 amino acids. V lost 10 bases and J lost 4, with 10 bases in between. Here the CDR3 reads CATTGGETQYF. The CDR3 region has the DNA TGTGCCACCACCGGGGGAGAGACCCAGTACTTC.

The CDR3 region has the DNA TGTGCCAGCAGCGTAGCGGGGGGGCCGGCAGATACGCAGTATTTT. It is translated as CASSVAGGPADTQYF. The chain uses TRBV9 and TRBJ2-3; 8 bases agree with TRBD2. Germline assignment: CDR1 SGDLS and CDR2 YYNGEE. J lost 4 bases, V lost 0 bases, and 4 bases had no gene match. The CDR3 length is 15 residues.

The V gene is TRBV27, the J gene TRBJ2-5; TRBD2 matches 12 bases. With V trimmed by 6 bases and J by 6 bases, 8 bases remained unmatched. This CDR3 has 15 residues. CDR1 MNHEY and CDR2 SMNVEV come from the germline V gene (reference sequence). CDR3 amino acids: CASSPGLAGTKTQYF. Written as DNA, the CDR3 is TGTGCCAGCAGCCCTGGACTAGCGGGAACTAAGACCCAGTACTTC.

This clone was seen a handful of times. The CDR3 sequence is CASSEEGDSYTQYF. In DNA, the CDR3 is TGTGCCAGCAGTGAAGAAGGAGACAGTTATACGCAGTATTTT. The chain has TRBV25-1 and TRBJ2-3; perhaps TRBD1 as D (5 bases). Per the germline V gene, CDR1 is MGHDK and CDR2 is SYGVNS. Trimming took off 2 bases at V and 7 bases at J, with 13 bases between the two ends. The CDR3 contains 14 residues.

In DNA form, the CDR3 reads TGCAGCGTTGGGACAGGACACTATGGCTACACCTTC. Translating gives CSVGTGHYGYTF. The V gene is TRBV29-1, the J gene TRBJ1-2; 7 bases agree with TRBD1. CDR3 length: 12 residues. V dropped 4 bases and J dropped 3; count of bases not matched to a gene: 2. Germline CDR1 SQVTM, CDR2 ANQGSEA.

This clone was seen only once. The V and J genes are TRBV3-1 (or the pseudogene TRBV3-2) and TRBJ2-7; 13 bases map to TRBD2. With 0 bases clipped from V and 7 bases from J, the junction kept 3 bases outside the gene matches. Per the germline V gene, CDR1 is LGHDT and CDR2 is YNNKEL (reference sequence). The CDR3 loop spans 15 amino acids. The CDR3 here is CASSQETSGRKEQYF. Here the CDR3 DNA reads TGTGCCAGCAGCCAAGAGACTAGCGGGAGGAAAGAGCAGTACTTC.

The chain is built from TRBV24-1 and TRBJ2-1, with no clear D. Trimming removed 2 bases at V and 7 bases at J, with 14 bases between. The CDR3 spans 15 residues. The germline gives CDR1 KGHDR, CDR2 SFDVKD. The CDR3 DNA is TGTGCCACCAGTGATTGGTCAGTCGACGGGAATGAGCAGTTCTTC. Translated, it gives CATSDWSVDGNEQFF.

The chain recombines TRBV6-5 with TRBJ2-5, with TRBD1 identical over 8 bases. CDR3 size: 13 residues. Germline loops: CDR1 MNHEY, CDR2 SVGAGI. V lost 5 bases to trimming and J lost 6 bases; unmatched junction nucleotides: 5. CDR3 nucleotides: TGTGCCAGCAGTACCGGACAGGGAAAGACCCAGTACTTC. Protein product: CASSTGQGKTQYF.

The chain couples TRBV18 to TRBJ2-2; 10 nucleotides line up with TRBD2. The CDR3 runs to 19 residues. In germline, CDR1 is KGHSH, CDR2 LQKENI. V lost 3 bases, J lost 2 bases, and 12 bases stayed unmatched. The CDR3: CASSPVNLLAGVNTGELFF. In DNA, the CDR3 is TGTGCCAGCTCACCTGTTAACCTGCTAGCGGGAGTTAACACCGGGGAGCTGTTTTTT. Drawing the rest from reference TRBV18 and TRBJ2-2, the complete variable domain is NAGVMQNPRHLVRRRGQEARLRCSPMKGHSHVYWYRQLPEEGLKFMVYLQKENIIDESGMPKERFSAEFPKEGPSILRIQQVVRGDSAAYFCASSPVNLLAGVNTGELFFGEGSRLTVL.

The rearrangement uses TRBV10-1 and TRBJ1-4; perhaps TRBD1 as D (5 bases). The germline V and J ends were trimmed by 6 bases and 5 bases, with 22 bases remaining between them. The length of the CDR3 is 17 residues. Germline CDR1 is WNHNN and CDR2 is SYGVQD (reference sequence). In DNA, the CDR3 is TGCGCCAGCAGCCAATCCATACGGACATCAAGAAATGAAAAACTGTTTTTT. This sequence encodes CASSQSIRTSRNEKLFF.

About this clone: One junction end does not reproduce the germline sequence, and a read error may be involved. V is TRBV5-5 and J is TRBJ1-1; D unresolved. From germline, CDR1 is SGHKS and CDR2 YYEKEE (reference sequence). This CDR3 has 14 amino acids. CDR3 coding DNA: TGTGCCAGCAGCTTGAGCGAAGAGAACCCTGAAGCTTTCTTT. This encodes CASSLSEENPEAFF.

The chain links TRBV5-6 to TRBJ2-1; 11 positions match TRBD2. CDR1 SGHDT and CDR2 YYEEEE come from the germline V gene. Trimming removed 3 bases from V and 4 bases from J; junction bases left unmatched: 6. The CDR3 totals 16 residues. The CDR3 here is CASSSVTSGAYNEQFF. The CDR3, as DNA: TGTGCCAGCAGCTCAGTGACTAGCGGGGCTTACAATGAGCAGTTCTTC.

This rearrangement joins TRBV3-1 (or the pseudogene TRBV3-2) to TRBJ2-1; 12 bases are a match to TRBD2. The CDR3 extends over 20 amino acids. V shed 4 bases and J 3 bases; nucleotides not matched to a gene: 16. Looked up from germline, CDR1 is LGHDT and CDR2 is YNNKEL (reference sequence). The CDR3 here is CASSLWAGTSGYKIYNEQFF. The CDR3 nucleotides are TGTGCCAGCAGCCTATGGGCCGGGACTAGCGGGTATAAGATCTACAATGAGCAGTTCTTC.

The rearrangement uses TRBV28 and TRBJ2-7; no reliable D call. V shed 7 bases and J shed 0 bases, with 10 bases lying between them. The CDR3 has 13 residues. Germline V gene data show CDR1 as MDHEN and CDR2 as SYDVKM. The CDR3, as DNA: TGTGCCAGCATAGGCTCTAGCTCCTACGAGCAGTACTTC. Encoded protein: CASIGSSSYEQYF.

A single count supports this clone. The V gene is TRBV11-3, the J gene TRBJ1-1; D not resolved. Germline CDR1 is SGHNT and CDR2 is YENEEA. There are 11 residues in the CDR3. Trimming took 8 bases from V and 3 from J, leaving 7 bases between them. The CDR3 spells CASGEYTEAFF. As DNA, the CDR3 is TGTGCCAGCGGGGAGTACACTGAAGCTTTCTTT.